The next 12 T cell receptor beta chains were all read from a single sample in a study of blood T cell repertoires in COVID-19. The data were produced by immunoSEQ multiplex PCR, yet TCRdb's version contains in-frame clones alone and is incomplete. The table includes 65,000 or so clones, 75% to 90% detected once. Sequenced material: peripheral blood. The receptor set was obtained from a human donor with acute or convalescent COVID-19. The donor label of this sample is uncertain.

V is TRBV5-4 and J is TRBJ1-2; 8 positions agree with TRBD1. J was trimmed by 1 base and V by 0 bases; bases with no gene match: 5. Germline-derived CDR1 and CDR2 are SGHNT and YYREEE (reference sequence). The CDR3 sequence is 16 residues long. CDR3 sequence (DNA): TGTGCCAGCAGCTTGGGACCGACAGGGGTTAACTATGGCTACACCTTC. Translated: CASSLGPTGVNYGYTF.

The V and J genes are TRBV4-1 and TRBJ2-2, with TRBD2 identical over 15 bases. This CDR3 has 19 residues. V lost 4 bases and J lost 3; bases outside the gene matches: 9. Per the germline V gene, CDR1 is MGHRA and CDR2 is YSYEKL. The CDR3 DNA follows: TGCGCCAGCAGCCCCGGGACGGGACTAGCGGGGGGCGACACCGGGGAGCTGTTTTTT. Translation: CASSPGTGLAGGDTGELFF.

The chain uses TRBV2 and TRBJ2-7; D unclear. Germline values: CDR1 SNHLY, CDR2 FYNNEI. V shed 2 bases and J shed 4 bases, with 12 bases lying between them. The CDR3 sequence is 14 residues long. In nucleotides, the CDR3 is TGTGCCAGCAGTGAACCACCCGCCGGGTACGAGCAGTACGTC. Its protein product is CASSEPPAGYEQYV.

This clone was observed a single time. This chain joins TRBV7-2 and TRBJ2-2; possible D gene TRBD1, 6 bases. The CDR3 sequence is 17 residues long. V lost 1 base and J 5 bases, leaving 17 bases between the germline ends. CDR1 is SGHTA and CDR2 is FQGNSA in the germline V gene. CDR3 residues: CASSLGLGGGITGELFF. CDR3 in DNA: TGTGCCAGCAGCTTAGGTCTTGGTGGGGGCATAACCGGGGAGCTGTTTTTT. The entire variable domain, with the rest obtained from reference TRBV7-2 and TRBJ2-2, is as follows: GAGVSQSPSNKVTEKGKDVELRCDPISGHTALYWYRQSLGQGLEFLIYFQGNSAPDKSGLPSDRFSAERTGGSVSTLTIQRTQQEDSAVYLCASSLGLGGGITGELFFGEGSRLTVL.

CDR3 sequence: CASSVTSLADTQYF. CDR3 in DNA: TGTGCCAGCAGCGTGACTAGCCTGGCAGATACGCAGTATTTT. V usage is TRBV9 and J usage is TRBJ2-3; 7 nucleotides line up with TRBD2. Germline V gene sequence: CDR1 SGDLS, CDR2 YYNGEE. V trimming: 2 bases; J trimming: 4 bases; junction bases outside the gene matches: 4. CDR3 length equals 14 residues.

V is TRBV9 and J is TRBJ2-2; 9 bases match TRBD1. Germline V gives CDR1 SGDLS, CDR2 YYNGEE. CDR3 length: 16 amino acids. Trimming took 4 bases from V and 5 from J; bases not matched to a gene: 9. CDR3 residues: CASSTSGTGQTGELFF. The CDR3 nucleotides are TGTGCCAGCAGCACCTCCGGGACAGGGCAGACCGGGGAGCTGTTTTTT.

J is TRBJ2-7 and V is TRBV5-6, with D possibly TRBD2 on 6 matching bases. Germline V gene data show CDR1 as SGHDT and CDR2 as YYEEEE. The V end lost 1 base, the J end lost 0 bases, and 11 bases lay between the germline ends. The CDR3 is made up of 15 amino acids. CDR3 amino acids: CASSLREISSYEQYF. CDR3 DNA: TGTGCCAGCAGCTTGCGGGAGATAAGCTCCTACGAGCAGTACTTC.

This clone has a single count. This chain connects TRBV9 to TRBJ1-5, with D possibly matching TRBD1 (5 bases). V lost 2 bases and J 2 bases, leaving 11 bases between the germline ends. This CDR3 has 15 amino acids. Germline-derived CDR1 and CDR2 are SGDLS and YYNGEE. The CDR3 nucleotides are TGTGCCAGCAGCGTTTCTTCGGGGGGCAATCAGCCCCAGCATTTT. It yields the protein CASSVSSGGNQPQHF.

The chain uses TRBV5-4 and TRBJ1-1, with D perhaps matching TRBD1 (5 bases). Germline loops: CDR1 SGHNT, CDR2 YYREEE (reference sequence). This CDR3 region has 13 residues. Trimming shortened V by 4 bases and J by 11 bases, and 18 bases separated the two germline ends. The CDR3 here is CASSTNDGGLAFF. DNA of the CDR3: TGTGCCAGCAGCACCAACGACGGGGGGTTGGCTTTCTTT.

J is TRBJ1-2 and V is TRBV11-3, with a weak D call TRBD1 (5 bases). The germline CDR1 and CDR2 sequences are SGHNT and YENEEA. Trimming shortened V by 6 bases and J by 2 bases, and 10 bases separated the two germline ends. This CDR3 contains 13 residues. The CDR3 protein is CASSYDRNYGYTF. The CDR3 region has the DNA TGTGCCAGCAGTTATGACAGAAACTATGGCTACACCTTC.

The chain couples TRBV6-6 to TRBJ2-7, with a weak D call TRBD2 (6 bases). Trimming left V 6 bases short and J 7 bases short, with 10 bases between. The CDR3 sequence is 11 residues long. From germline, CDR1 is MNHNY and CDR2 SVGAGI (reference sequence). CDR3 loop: CASSSGLEQYV. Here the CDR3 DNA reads TGTGCCAGCAGCTCGGGACTTGAGCAGTACGTC.

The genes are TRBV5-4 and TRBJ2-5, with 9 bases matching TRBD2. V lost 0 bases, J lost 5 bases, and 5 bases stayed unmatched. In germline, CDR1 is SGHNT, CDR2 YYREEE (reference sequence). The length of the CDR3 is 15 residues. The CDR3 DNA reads TGTGCCAGCAGCTTGGGTACCGGACTAGCGGAGACCCAGTACTTC. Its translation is CASSLGTGLAETQYF.